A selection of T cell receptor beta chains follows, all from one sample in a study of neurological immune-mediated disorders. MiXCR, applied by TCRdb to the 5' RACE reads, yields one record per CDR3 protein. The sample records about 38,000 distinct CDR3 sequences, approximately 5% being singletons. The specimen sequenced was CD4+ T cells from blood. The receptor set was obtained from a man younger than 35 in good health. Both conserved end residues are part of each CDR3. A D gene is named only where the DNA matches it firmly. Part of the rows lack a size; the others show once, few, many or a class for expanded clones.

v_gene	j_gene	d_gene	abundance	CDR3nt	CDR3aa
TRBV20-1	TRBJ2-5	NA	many	TGCAGTGCTAGAGGCGGGACAGCGAGACAAGAGACCCAGTACTTC	CSARGGTARQETQYF
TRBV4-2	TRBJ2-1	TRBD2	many	TGTGCCAGCAGCCCGGGACTAGCTAACGATGAGCAGTTCTTC	CASSPGLANDEQFF
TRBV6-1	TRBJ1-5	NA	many	TGTGCCAGCAGTGAAGCGTCGGCAGGAAATCAGCCCCAGCATTTT	CASSEASAGNQPQHF
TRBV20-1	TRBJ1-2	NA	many	TGCAGTGCTCGCACGAACGGTGAAAACAGGGCTGGCTACACCTTC	CSARTNGENRAGYTF
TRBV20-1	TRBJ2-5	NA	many	TGCAGTGCTAGAGAGGCGGCACAAGAGACCCAGTACTTC	CSAREAAQETQYF
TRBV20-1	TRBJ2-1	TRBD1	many	TGCAGTGCCAATCCCGGGACAGGGGTGACCTACAATGAGCAGTTCTTC	CSANPGTGVTYNEQFF
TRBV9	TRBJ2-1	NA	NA	TGTGCCAGCAGCCGATCCGGGGCCGACAATGAGCAGTTCTTC	CASSRSGADNEQFF
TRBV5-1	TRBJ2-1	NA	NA	TGCGCCAGCAGTACGGGTGCGACGGGAGCGGATGTGCAGTTCTTC	CASSTGATGADVQFF
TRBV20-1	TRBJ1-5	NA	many	TGCAGTGCCCGCCAAGGCGGGGGCCCCAATCAGCCCCAGCATTTT	CSARQGGGPNQPQHF
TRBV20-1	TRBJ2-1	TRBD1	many	TGCAGTGTCCCCCCCCGGGACAGGGGCTTAGATGAGCAGTTCTTC	CSVPPRDRGLDEQFF
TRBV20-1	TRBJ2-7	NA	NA	TGCAGTGCTAGAAGGGACGGCTACGAGCAGTACTTC	CSARRDGYEQYF
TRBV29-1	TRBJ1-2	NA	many	TGCAGCGCCAACCGGGACGGCTTCTATGGCTACACCTTC	CSANRDGFYGYTF
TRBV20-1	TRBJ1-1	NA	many	TGCAGTGCAAGGGGGGGCGGTCGAGCTTTCTTT	CSARGGGRAFF
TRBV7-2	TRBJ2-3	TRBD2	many	TGTGCCAGCAGCTTATTCCCCAGGACTAGCGGGGTGGGCGAGACGCAGTATTTT	CASSLFPRTSGVGETQYF
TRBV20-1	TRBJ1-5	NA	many	TGCAGTGCTAAGGGAAATAGCAATCAGCCCCAGCATTTT	CSAKGNSNQPQHF
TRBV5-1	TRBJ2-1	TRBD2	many	TGCGCCAGTAGGACTAGCGGGGGATACAATGAGCAGTTCTTC	CASRTSGGYNEQFF
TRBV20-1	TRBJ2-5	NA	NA	TGCAGTGCTAGGGCCGGGGAGACCCAGTACTTC	CSARAGETQYF
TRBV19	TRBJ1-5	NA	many	TGTGCCAGTAGTGCGGACCACGTATGGCAGCCCCAGCATTTT	CASSADHVWQPQHF
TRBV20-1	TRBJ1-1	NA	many	TGCAGTGCTAGCTTTCAGAACACTGAAGCTTTCTTT	CSASFQNTEAFF
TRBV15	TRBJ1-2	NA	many	TGTGCCACCAGCTCGCTACCTGGACACCTACAGTATGGCTTCACCTTC	CATSSLPGHLQYGFTF
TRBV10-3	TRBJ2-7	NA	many	TGTGCCATCAGTGATATAAGCGACGAGCAGTACTTC	CAISDISDEQYF
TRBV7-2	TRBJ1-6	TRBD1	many	TGTGCCAGCAGCTTATTGTACAGGGGGCATGGTTCACCCCTCCACTTT	CASSLLYRGHGSPLHF
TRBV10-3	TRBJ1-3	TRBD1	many	TGTGCCATCAGACCAAGGGGGCCGGGAAACACCATATATTTT	CAIRPRGPGNTIYF
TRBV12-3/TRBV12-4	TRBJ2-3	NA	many	TGTGCCAGCAGTTTCTCGGATACGCAGTATTTT	CASSFSDTQYF
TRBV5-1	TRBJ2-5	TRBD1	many	TGCGCCAGCACCATAGGTCCAGGGGGAGAGACCCAGTACTTC	CASTIGPGGETQYF
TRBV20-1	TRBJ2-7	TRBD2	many	TGCAGTGCTAGAGAGCCTAGCGGTAGCTACGAGCAGTACTTC	CSAREPSGSYEQYF
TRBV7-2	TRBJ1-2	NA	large	TGTGCCAGCAGCTGGGCGGGACTCCTCCGGGATGGCTACACCTTC	CASSWAGLLRDGYTF
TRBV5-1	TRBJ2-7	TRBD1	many	TGCGCCAGCAGCGGCCGGACAGGGGGGGCCTACGAGCAGTACTTC	CASSGRTGGAYEQYF
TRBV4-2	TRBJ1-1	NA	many	TGTGCCAGCAGCCAGGCACCTACTAACACTGAAGCTTTCTTT	CASSQAPTNTEAFF
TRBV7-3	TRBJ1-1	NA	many	TGTGCCAGCAGCTCGGGGGAGAACACTGAAGCTTTCTTT	CASSSGENTEAFF
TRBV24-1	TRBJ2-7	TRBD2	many	TGTGCCACCAGTGATTTTAGGGGCAGGGACTACTACGAGCAGTACTTC	CATSDFRGRDYYEQYF
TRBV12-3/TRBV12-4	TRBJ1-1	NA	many	TGTGCCAGCAGTTTTCAGAACAGGAACACTGAAGCTTTCTTT	CASSFQNRNTEAFF
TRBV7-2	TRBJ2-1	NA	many	TGTGCCAGCAGCCCCCAACCCGGACAAGAGGGGCAGTTCTTC	CASSPQPGQEGQFF
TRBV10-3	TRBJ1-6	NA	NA	TGTGCCATCAGTGAAAACGGATCCAATTCACCCCTCCACTTT	CAISENGSNSPLHF
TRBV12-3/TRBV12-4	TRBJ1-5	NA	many	TGTGCCAGCAGTTTCGGGGGAAATCAGCCCCAGCATTTT	CASSFGGNQPQHF
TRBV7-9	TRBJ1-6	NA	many	TGTGCCAGCGACACCTCCTATAATTCACCCCTCCACTTT	CASDTSYNSPLHF
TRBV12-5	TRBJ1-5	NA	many	TGTGCTAGTGGTTTGCCTGGACAGCCCCAGCATTTT	CASGLPGQPQHF
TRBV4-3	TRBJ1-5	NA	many	TGCGCCAGCAGCCAAGATTTCGGAGGAAATCATCAGCCCCAGCATTTT	CASSQDFGGNHQPQHF
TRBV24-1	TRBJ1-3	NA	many	TGTGCCACCAGTGGTAGATACTCTAAACAGAAAAACTCTGGAAACACCATATATTTT	CATSGRYSKQKNSGNTIYF
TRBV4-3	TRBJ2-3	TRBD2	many	TGCGCCAGCAGCCAGACGAGGTGGGCTAGCGGGGGACACACAGATACGCAGTATTTT	CASSQTRWASGGHTDTQYF
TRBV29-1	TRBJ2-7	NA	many	TGCAGCGTCGAACAGGGAGGCGAGCAGTACTTC	CSVEQGGEQYF
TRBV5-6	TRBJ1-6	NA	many	TGTGCCAGCAGCCGGACGGAAGGGGGCTATAATTCACCCCTCCACTTT	CASSRTEGGYNSPLHF
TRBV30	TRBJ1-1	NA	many	TGTGCCGGAACTACAGCGGGCACTGAAGCTTTCTTT	CAGTTAGTEAFF
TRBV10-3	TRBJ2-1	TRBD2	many	TGTGCCATCAGACCCCCCGGTTCGGGGGGGGCCGGTGAGCAGTTCTTC	CAIRPPGSGGAGEQFF
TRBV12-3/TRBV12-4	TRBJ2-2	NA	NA	TGTGCCAGCAGTTTTAGGCGGAGAATGAACACCGGGGAGCTGTTTTTT	CASSFRRRMNTGELFF
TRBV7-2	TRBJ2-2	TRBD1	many	TGTGCCAGCAGTCCCGGGACAGGGACCCCGTCTGGGGAGCTGTTTTTT	CASSPGTGTPSGELFF
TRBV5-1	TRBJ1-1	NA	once	TGCGCAAGCAGCTTGATGTCCAGGGGTGACGACACTGAAGCTTTCTTT	CASSLMSRGDDTEAFF
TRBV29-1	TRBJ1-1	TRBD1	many	TGCAGCGTGGGGCAGGGGGGTACGAACACTGAAGCTTTCTTT	CSVGQGGTNTEAFF
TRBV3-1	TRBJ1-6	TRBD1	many	TGTGCCAGCAGCCCAGACAGGGGAGTGGCACCCCTCCACTTT	CASSPDRGVAPLHF
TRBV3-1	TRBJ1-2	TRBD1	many	TGTGCCAGCAGCCACAGACAGGGGGCAGGTGGCTACACCTTC	CASSHRQGAGGYTF
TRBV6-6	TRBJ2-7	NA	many	TGTGCCAGCAGTTACGTCGGGACGAGAGCCTACGAGCAGTACTTC	CASSYVGTRAYEQYF
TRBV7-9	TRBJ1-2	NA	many	TGTGCCAGCAGCTTAGTAGGGATGAGCGGCTACACCTTC	CASSLVGMSGYTF
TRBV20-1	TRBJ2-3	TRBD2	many	TGCAGTGCTAGACACCTACGGGGGGGCTCATGGGCTTGGGATACGCAGTATTTT	CSARHLRGGSWAWDTQYF
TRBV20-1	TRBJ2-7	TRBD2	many	TGCAGTGCTAGAGATCGGCAGCGGGGCTCCTACGAGCAGTACTTC	CSARDRQRGSYEQYF
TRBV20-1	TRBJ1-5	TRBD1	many	TGCAGTGCGGCCAGGACAGGCGGGTGGGAATCCCAGCATTTT	CSAARTGGWESQHF
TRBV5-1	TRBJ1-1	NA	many	TGCGCCAGCAGCCAAAATACAGAGAACACTGAAGCTTTCTTT	CASSQNTENTEAFF
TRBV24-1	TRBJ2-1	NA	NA	TGTGCCACCAGTGACCTTTCGACAGATGCCCGCTCCTACAATGAGCAGTTCTTC	CATSDLSTDARSYNEQFF
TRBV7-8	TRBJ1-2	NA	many	TGTGCCAGCAGTTACAACAGAGGATATGGCTACACCTTC	CASSYNRGYGYTF